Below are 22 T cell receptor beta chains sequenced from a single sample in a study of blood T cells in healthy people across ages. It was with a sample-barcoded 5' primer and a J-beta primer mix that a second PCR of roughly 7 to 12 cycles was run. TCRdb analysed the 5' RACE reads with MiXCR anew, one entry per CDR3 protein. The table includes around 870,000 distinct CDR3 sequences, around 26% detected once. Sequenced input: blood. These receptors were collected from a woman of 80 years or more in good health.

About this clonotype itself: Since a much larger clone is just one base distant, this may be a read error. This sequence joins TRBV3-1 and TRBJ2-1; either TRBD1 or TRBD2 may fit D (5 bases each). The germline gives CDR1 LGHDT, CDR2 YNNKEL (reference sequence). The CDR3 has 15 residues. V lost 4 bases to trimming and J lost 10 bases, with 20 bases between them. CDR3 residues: CASSPDSGRRWEQFF. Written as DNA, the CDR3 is TGTGCCAGCAGCCCCGATTCGGGGCGGCGGTGGGAGCAGTTCTTC.

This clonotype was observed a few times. CDR3 nucleotides: TGTGCCAGCTCACCACAAGGACCGCAGGGCTCCGAGCAGTACTTC. The encoded protein is CASSPQGPQGSEQYF. The J gene is TRBJ2-7, the V gene TRBV18, with D possibly matching TRBD1 (5 bases). Per the germline V gene, CDR1 is KGHSH and CDR2 is LQKENI. The CDR3 extends over 15 amino acids. Trimming cost V 1 base and J 6 bases, with 16 bases left between them.

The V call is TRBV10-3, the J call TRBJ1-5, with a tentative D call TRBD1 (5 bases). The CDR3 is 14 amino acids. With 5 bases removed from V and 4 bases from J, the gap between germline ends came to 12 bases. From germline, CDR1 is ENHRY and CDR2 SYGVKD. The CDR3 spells CAISPGRANQPQHF. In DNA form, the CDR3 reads TGTGCCATCAGTCCGGGGCGAGCAAATCAGCCCCAGCATTTT.

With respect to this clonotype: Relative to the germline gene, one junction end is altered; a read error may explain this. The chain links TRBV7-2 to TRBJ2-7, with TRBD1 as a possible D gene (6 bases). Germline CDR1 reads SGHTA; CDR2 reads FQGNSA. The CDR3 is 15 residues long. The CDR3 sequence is CASSSGTLYIYERYF. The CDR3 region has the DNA TGTGCCAGCAGTTCCGGGACACTATACATCTACGAGCGGTACTTC.

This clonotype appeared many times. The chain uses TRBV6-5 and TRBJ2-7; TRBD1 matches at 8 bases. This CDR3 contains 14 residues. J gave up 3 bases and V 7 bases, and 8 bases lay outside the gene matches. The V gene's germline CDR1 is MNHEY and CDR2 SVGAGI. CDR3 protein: CASTTPGQVYEQYF. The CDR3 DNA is TGTGCCAGCACCACCCCGGGACAGGTCTACGAGCAGTACTTC.

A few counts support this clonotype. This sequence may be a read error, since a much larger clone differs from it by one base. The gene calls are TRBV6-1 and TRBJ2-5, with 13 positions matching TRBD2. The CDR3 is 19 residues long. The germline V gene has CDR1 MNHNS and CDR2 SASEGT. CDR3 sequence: CAGSLTGTSGAWYQETQYF. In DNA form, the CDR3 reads TGTGCCGGCAGCCTCACCGGGACTAGCGGGGCTTGGTACCAAGAGACCCAGTACTTC.

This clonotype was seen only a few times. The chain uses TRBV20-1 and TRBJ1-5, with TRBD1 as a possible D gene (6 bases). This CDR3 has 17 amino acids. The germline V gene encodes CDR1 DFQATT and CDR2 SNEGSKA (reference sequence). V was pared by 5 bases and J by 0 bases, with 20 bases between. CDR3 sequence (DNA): TGCAGTGCTCCCAGGAAACGGACAGTCTATAGCAATCAGCCCCAGCATTTT. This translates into CSAPRKRTVYSNQPQHF.

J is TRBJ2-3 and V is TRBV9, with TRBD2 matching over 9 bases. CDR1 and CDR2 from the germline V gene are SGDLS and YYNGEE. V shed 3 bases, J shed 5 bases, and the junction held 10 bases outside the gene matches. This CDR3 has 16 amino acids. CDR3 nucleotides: TGTGCCAGCAGCGAGAGAATAGCGGGAGTTGGAGATACGCAGTATTTT. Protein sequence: CASSERIAGVGDTQYF.

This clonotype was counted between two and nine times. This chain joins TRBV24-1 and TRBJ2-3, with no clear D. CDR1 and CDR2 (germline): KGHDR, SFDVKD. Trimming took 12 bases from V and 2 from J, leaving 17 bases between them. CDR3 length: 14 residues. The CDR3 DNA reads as TGTGCCGCCACCCACAAGGTCGACACAGATACGCAGTATTTT. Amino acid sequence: CAATHKVDTDTQYF.

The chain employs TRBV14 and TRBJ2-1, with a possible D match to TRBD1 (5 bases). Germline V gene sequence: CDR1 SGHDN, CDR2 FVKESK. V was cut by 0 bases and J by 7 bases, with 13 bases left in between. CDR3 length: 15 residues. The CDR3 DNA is TGTGCCAGCAGCCAAGATGCCAGGGCCTTAAATGAGCAGTTCTTC. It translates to CASSQDARALNEQFF.

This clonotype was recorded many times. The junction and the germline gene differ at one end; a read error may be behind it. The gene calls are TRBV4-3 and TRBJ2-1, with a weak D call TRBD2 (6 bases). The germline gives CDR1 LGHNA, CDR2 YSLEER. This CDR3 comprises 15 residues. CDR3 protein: CASSLASASYNEQFF. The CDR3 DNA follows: TGTGCCAGCAGCTTAGCTAGCGCCTCCTACAATGAGCAGTTCTTC.

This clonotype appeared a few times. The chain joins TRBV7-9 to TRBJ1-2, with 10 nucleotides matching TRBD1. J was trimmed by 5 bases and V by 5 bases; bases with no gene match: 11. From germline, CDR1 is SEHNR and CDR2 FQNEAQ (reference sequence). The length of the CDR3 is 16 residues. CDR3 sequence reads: CASSLSGTGDLYGYTF. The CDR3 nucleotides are TGTGCCAGCAGCCTTTCCGGGACAGGGGACCTATATGGCTACACCTTC. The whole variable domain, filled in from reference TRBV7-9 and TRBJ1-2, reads DTGVSQNPRHKITKRGQNVTFRCDPISEHNRLYWYRQTLGQGPEFLTYFQNEAQLEKSRLLSDRFSAERPKGSFSTLEIQRTEQGDSAMYLCASSLSGTGDLYGYTFGSGTRLTVV.

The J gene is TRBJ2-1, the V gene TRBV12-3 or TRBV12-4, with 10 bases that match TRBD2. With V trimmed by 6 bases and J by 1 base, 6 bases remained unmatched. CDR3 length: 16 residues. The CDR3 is CASRDRTSGSYNEQFF. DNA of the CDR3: TGTGCCAGCAGAGACAGGACTAGCGGTTCCTACAATGAGCAGTTCTTC.

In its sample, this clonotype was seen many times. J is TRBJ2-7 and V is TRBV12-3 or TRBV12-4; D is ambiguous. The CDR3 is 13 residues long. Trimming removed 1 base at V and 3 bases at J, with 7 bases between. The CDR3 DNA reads TGTGCCAGCAGTTTAGTTGGAGACTACGAGCAGTACTTC. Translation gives CASSLVGDYEQYF.

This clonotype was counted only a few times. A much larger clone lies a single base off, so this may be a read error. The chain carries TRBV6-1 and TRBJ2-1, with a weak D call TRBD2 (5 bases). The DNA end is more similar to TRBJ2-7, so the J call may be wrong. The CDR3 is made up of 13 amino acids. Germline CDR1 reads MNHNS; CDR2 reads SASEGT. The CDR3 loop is CATRLSSYNEQYF. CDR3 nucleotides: TGTGCCACTAGACTAAGCTCCTACAATGAGCAGTACTTC.

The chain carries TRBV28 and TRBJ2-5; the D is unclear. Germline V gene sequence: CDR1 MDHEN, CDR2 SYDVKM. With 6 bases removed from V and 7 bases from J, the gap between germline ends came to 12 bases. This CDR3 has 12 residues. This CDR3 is CASRSALGTQYF. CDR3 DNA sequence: TGTGCCAGCAGATCCGCCTTGGGGACCCAGTACTTC.

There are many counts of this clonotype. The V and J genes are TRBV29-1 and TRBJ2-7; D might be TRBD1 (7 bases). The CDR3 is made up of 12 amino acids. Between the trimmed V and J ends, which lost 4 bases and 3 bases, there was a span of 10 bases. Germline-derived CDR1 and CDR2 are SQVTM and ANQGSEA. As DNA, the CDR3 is TGCAGCGTTGGACAGGGAGGCTACGAGCAGTACTTC. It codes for CSVGQGGYEQYF.

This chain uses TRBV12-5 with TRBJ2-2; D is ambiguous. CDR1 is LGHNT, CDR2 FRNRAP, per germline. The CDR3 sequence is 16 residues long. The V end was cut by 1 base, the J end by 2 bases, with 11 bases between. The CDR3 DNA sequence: TGTGCTAGTGGTTTGGACCCCAGGCCAAACACCGGGGAGCTGTTTTTT. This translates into CASGLDPRPNTGELFF.

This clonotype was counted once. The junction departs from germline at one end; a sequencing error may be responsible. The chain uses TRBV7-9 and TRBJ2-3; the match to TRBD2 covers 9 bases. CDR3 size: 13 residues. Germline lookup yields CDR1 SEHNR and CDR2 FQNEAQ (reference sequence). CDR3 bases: TGTGCCAGCAGCTTAGAGACTAGCGGCATGAATCGGTTT. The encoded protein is CASSLETSGMNRF. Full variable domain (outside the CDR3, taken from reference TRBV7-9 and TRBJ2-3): DTGVSQNPRHKITKRGQNVTFRCDPISEHNRLYWYRQTLGQGPEFLTYFQNEAQLEKSRLLSDRFSAERPKGSFSTLEIQRTEQGDSAMYLCASSLETSGMNRFGPGTRLTVL.

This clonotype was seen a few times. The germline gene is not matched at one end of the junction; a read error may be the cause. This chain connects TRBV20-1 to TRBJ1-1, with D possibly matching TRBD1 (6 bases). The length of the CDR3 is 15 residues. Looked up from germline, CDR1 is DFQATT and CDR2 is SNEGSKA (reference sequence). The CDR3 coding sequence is TGCAGTGCTAGAGCATACCGCAGGGGAACGACTGGAGCTTTCTTT. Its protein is CSARAYRRGTTGAFF.

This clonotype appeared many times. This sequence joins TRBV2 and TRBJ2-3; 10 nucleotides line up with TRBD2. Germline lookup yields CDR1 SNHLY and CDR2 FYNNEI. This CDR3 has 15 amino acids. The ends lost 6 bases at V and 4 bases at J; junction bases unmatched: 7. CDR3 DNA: TGTGCCAGCAGCGTCACTAGCGGGAACTCAGATACGCAGTATTTT. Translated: CASSVTSGNSDTQYF.

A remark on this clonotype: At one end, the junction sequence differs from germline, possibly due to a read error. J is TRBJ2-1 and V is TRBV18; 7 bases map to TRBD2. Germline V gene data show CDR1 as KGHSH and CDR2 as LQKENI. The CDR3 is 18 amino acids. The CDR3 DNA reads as TGTGCCGGCTCACCACGATTCTTAAGCGGGGCCGGCTACAATGAGCAGTTCTTC. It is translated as CAGSPRFLSGAGYNEQFF.